This T cell receptor (beta chain) was captured in a study of regulatory T cells in long-lasting Graves disease. Study-level findings and limits: TCR diversity was lower in persistent Graves' patients than in newly diagnosed ones. There were preferences for TRBV28, TRBJ1-2 and TRBJ2-5 in persistent disease.

Time point meaning: persistent/refractory GD, antithyroid drugs over 5 years with positive TRAb. PBMC-derived RNA was used for the TCR library. Graves' disease was diagnosed by American Thyroid Association guidelines. Patients of an endocrinology department in Xi'an, China, were included. CDR3-region Arm-PCR and iRepertoire HTBI primers produced the TCR beta libraries. TCRdb used MiXCR to reprocess the multiplex PCR reads, holding one entry per CDR3 protein. This sample has over 300,000 distinct CDR3 sequences, with around 20% found just once. CDR3 length: 15 residues. The V gene's germline CDR1 is MRHNA and CDR2 SNTAGT. The germline V and J ends were trimmed by 5 bases and 2 bases, with 13 bases remaining between them. This clonotype has more than one count but fewer than ten. Its antigen is as yet unknown.

The rearrangement uses TRBV6-4 and TRBJ1-5; maybe TRBD1 (5 bases). The sample was peripheral blood mononuclear cells (PBMCs), taken when the disease was refractory, from a patient treated with antithyroid drugs. The clonotype comes from a female donor with Graves disease. The CDR3 loop reads CASSYRDRCNQPQHF. CDR3 bases: TGTGCCAGCAGTTACCGGGACCGGTGCAATCAGCCCCAGCATTTT.